The sequence of this T cell receptor beta chain was determined in a study of blood T cell repertoires in COVID-19. In the study overall: Some COVID-19 samples were acute and others convalescent; all came from the United States, Italy and Spain. T cells, B-cell-depleted T cells, or PBMCs provided the cDNA or gDNA that served as material.

Trimming left V 4 bases short and J 4 bases short, with 12 bases between. Germline V gene data show CDR1 as SGHTS and CDR2 as YDEGEE. The CDR3 is made up of 14 amino acids. Original data processing: Amplified reference gene primers provided the basis for estimating nucleated cell counts. Clones were sequenced by immunoSEQ multiplex PCR, and TCRdb holds only the in-frame ones, with some missing. The V and J calls and clone size come from that table; D and trimming were worked out from the DNA. Here the sample spans approximately 270,000 clones, around 90% being singletons. This chain connects TRBV5-8 to TRBJ1-5; tentative D call: TRBD1 (6 bases). The sequenced sample was peripheral blood. This TCR was sampled from a man aged 50-60 years with acute or convalescent COVID-19. The CDR3 nucleotides are TGTGCCAGCAGCCCGGGACACCCGAATCAGCCCCAGCATTTT. Translating it yields CASSPGHPNQPQHF.